These 28 T cell receptor beta chains were sequenced from one sample in a study of CD8 T cells in Susac syndrome. Reverse transcription of roughly 0.5 to 1 ug RNA used random hexamers. One entry per CDR3 protein, called by TCRdb with MiXCR from the immunoSEQ multiplex PCR reads. The table lists roughly 300,000 distinct CDR3 sequences, 80% to 90% of them singletons, with approximately 0.11% in the top ten. The sample was CD8+ T cells from PBMCs. These receptors all stem from a human donor with multiple sclerosis.

The chain has TRBV20-1 and TRBJ2-3, with 8 bases lining up with TRBD2. Germline CDR1 DFQATT, CDR2 SNEGSKA (reference sequence). This CDR3 has 14 amino acids. The V segment lost 0 bases and the J segment 3 bases; nucleotides outside the gene matches: 2. The CDR3 is CSAREGLDTDTQYF. The DNA of the CDR3 is TGCAGTGCTAGAGAGGGACTAGATACAGATACGCAGTATTTT.

V gene TRBV28 combines with J gene TRBJ1-1; D might be TRBD1 (5 bases). Germline CDR1 reads MDHEN; CDR2 reads SYDVKM. The length of the CDR3 is 15 residues. V was shortened by 4 bases and J by 2 bases, with 14 bases between the two germline ends. The CDR3 DNA reads TGTGCCAGCAGTTCGCCACAGGAAGCTAACACTGAAGCTTTCTTT. Translating gives CASSSPQEANTEAFF.

This clonotype showed up just once. The chain joins TRBV7-9 to TRBJ2-7, with D possibly matching TRBD1 (6 bases). Germline V gene lookup returns CDR1 SEHNR and CDR2 FQNEAQ (reference sequence). The CDR3 spans 16 residues. V lost 2 bases and J lost 0, with 14 bases in between. The CDR3 protein is CASSLPITGRSYEQYF. DNA for the CDR3: TGTGCCAGCAGCTTACCGATAACAGGGCGCTCCTACGAGCAGTACTTC.

The chain links TRBV28 to TRBJ2-5, with TRBD2 matching over 15 bases. Looked up from germline, CDR1 is MDHEN and CDR2 is SYDVKM. J was trimmed by 5 bases and V by 5 bases; bases with no gene match: 12. The CDR3 runs 18 residues. CDR3 DNA: TGTGCCAGCAGTCGGGACAGCGGGACTAGCGGGAGGAGGGAGACCCAGTACTTC. Translating gives CASSRDSGTSGRRETQYF.

The chain links TRBV4-1 to TRBJ1-1, with 10 bases that match TRBD1. Per germline, CDR1 MGHRA and CDR2 YSYEKL. V shed 4 bases and J 10 bases; nucleotides not matched to a gene: 12. The CDR3 extends over 15 amino acids. The CDR3 sequence: CASSPIGDRGIGAFF. The CDR3, as DNA: TGCGCCAGCAGCCCCATTGGGGACAGGGGCATCGGAGCTTTCTTT.

Note on this clonotype: An end of the junction differs from the germline gene, which may be a read error. The chain joins TRBV6-6 to TRBJ2-7, with TRBD2 identical over 7 bases. Per germline, CDR1 MNHNY and CDR2 SVGAGI (reference sequence). The CDR3 loop spans 16 amino acids. CDR3 nucleotides: TGTACCAGCAGTTACGGTCTAGCGGAAAGCTCCTACGAGCAGTACTTC. This encodes CTSSYGLAESSYEQYF.

The chain uses TRBV7-8 and TRBJ2-3, with D maybe TRBD1 (7 bases). The V end lost 2 bases, the J end lost 6 bases, and 18 bases lay between the germline ends. Germline V gives CDR1 SGHVS, CDR2 FQNEAQ. CDR3 length: 16 residues. CDR3 nucleotides: TGTGCCAGCAGCTTAAGGGAGGCAGGGGGATCGGATACGCAGTATTTT. Amino acids: CASSLREAGGSDTQYF.

With regard to this clonotype: An end of the junction does not agree with germline; a read error may underlie this. The rearrangement links TRBV28 to TRBJ2-7; 9 nucleotides line up with TRBD1. In germline, CDR1 is MDHEN, CDR2 SYDVKM. This CDR3 is built from 14 residues. CDR3 residues: CASTPGDRDYGQYF. The CDR3 DNA is TGTGCCAGCACTCCCGGGGACAGGGATTACGGGCAGTACTTC.

This chain joins TRBV29-1 and TRBJ1-1, with D unresolved. V lost 2 bases, J lost 1 base, and 5 bases lay in between. Germline values: CDR1 SQVTM, CDR2 ANQGSEA. The CDR3 has 12 amino acids. CDR3 nucleotide sequence: TGCAGCGTTGAAAGGCAGAACACTGAAGCTTTCTTT. It encodes CSVERQNTEAFF.

The chain has TRBV9 and TRBJ2-3, with 11 nucleotides matching TRBD2. The germline CDR1 and CDR2 sequences are SGDLS and YYNGEE. The CDR3 runs 17 residues. V was clipped by 0 bases and J by 3 bases; unmatched bases: 6. The CDR3 region is CASSVARLAGGTDTQYF. In DNA, the CDR3 is TGTGCCAGCAGCGTAGCTCGGCTAGCGGGGGGTACAGATACGCAGTATTTT. Based on the CDR3 plus reference TRBV9 and TRBJ2-3, the full variable domain is DSGVTQTPKHLITATGQRVTLRCSPRSGDLSVYWYQQSLDQGLQFLIQYYNGEERAKGNILERFSAQQFPDLHSELNLSSLELGDSALYFCASSVARLAGGTDTQYFGPGTRLTVL.

This sequence joins TRBV7-9 and TRBJ1-3; D is perhaps TRBD1 (5 bases). Trimming took off 5 bases at V and 2 bases at J, with 16 bases between the two ends. The CDR3 covers 16 residues. In germline, CDR1 is SEHNR, CDR2 FQNEAQ (reference sequence). The CDR3 DNA follows: TGTGCCAGCAGCCTAAGGGTCGGCAGGGCTGGAAACACCATATATTTT. This codes for CASSLRVGRAGNTIYF.

This clonotype was seen a handful of times. The CDR3 spells CASRATGGTQPQHF. The CDR3, as DNA: TGTGCCAGCAGGGCCACCGGAGGGACTCAGCCCCAGCATTTT. The chain is built from TRBV6-1 and TRBJ1-5; TRBD1 is a possible D gene (5 bases). The V end was cut by 6 bases, the J end by 6 bases, with 15 bases between. The CDR3 spans 14 residues. CDR1 and CDR2 (germline): MNHNS, SASEGT.

The chain combines TRBV10-3 with TRBJ2-1; the match to TRBD2 covers 10 bases. The CDR3 extends over 15 amino acids. The V segment lost 2 bases and the J segment 5 bases; nucleotides outside the gene matches: 3. The V gene's germline CDR1 is ENHRY and CDR2 SYGVKD. The CDR3 sequence is CAISEPSGRDNEQFF. The CDR3, as DNA: TGTGCCATCAGTGAGCCCAGCGGGAGGGACAATGAGCAGTTCTTC.

The rearrangement uses TRBV10-3 and TRBJ2-1; weak D call: TRBD2 (5 bases). Germline values: CDR1 ENHRY, CDR2 SYGVKD. CDR3 length equals 14 residues. V dropped 8 bases and J dropped 7 bases, with 18 bases sitting between them. Here the CDR3 DNA reads TGTGCCATCGCACCTAACCGGGAAGGGAATGAGCAGTTCTTC. This gives the protein CAIAPNREGNEQFF.

The CDR3 spells CASSLVHGELFF. The CDR3 DNA is TGTGCCAGCAGTCTGGTACACGGGGAGCTGTTTTTT. The chain is built from TRBV27 and TRBJ2-2; D is ambiguous. CDR3 length: 12 amino acids. V lost 5 bases and J 7 bases, leaving 8 bases between the germline ends. Per germline, CDR1 MNHEY and CDR2 SMNVEV (reference sequence).

The gene calls are TRBV5-1 and TRBJ2-7; D is ambiguous. From germline, CDR1 is SGHRS and CDR2 YFSETQ. The ends were cut back, 0 bases at V and 0 bases at J, with 7 bases in the middle. The CDR3 runs 14 residues. CDR3 bases: TGCGCCAGCAGCTTGGAAGGCTACTCCTACGAGCAGTACTTC. It is translated as CASSLEGYSYEQYF.

CDR3 sequence (DNA): TGTGCCAGCAGTTCTTATGGGGGCAATCAGCCCCAGCATTTT. Translated, it gives CASSSYGGNQPQHF. The chain uses TRBV27 and TRBJ1-5; D gene uncertain. The germline V and J ends were trimmed by 4 bases and 2 bases, with 9 bases remaining between them. The CDR3 extends over 14 amino acids. Germline values: CDR1 MNHEY, CDR2 SMNVEV (reference sequence).

In DNA form, the CDR3 reads TGTGCCAGCAGCCCCGCTAGCGGACCCTACGAGCAGTACTTC. Translated: CASSPASGPYEQYF. The gene calls are TRBV7-9 and TRBJ2-7; 7 nucleotides match TRBD2. V shed 5 bases and J 2 bases; nucleotides not matched to a gene: 6. This CDR3 contains 14 residues. Germline CDR1 is SEHNR and CDR2 is FQNEAQ (reference sequence).

This chain links TRBV4-2 with TRBJ2-5; 9 nucleotides line up with TRBD2. This CDR3 has 18 residues. Germline V gives CDR1 LGHNA, CDR2 YNFKEQ. The V segment lost 4 bases and the J segment 0 bases; nucleotides outside the gene matches: 12. The CDR3, as DNA: TGTGCCAGCAGCCCCCAGCCCGGCGGGAGGGCGTACCAAGAGACCCAGTACTTC. Protein product: CASSPQPGGRAYQETQYF.

To note about this clonotype: One end of the junction does not line up with germline, which may come from a read error. J is TRBJ2-5 and V is TRBV28, with D maybe TRBD1 (6 bases). Germline V CDR1 and CDR2: MDHEN, SYDVKM. There are 14 residues in the CDR3. The CDR3 sequence is CASGFRQGRETQYF. CDR3 DNA sequence: TGTGCCAGCGGTTTCCGCCAGGGGCGAGAGACCCAGTACTTC. Full variable domain (outside the CDR3, taken from reference TRBV28 and TRBJ2-5): DVKVTQSSRYLVKRTGEKVFLECVQDMDHENMFWYRQDPGLGLRLIYFSYDVKMKEKGDIPEGYSVSREKKERFSLILESASTNQTSMYLCASGFRQGRETQYFGPGTRLLVL.

The chain combines TRBV30 with TRBJ2-6; no clear D gene. Germline lookup yields CDR1 GTSNPN and CDR2 SVGIG (reference sequence). The CDR3 spans 14 residues. Trimming removed 3 bases at V and 0 bases at J, with 6 bases between. The CDR3 reads CAWRDSSGANVLTF. The CDR3, as DNA: TGTGCCTGGAGAGACTCCTCTGGGGCCAACGTCCTGACTTTC. Looking up the rest from reference TRBV30 and TRBJ2-6 gives the full variable domain: SQTIHQWPATLVQPVGSPLSLECTVEGTSNPNLYWYRQAAGRGLQLLFYSVGIGQISSEVPQNLSASRPQDRQFILSSKKLLLSDSGFYLCAWRDSSGANVLTFGAGSRLTVL.

The chain joins TRBV10-3 to TRBJ2-3; 7 nucleotides align to TRBD1. The V gene end was trimmed by 1 base and the J gene end by 2 bases; junction bases not matched to a gene: 12. Per the germline V gene, CDR1 is ENHRY and CDR2 is SYGVKD. The CDR3 has 18 amino acids. The CDR3 sequence: CAISELSSAGGDTDTQYF. DNA for the CDR3: TGTGCCATCAGTGAGTTGAGTTCGGCAGGGGGAGACACAGATACGCAGTATTTT.

This rearrangement joins TRBV4-1 to TRBJ2-5; D possibly corresponds to TRBD1 (6 bases). The germline CDR1 and CDR2 sequences are MGHRA and YSYEKL. V lost 6 bases to trimming and J lost 5 bases, with 19 bases between them. The CDR3 sequence is 15 residues long. The CDR3 DNA reads TGCGCCAGCAGGATCTCAGGGGATGCTAGGGAGACCCAGTACTTC. Its protein product is CASRISGDARETQYF.

The count of this clonotype is one. Since a much larger clone is just one base distant, this may be a read error. The V and J genes are TRBV9 and TRBJ2-7; D gene uncertain. The V gene lost 3 bases and the J gene lost 3 bases, with 4 bases spanning the gap. The CDR3 totals 11 residues. Germline CDR1 SGDLS, CDR2 YYNGEE. CDR3 DNA: TGTGCCAGCAGCGCCTACTACGAGCAGTACTTC. This encodes CASSAYYEQYF.

This clonotype appeared a single time. The chain links TRBV4-2 to TRBJ1-5; D gene ambiguous. Per the germline V gene, CDR1 is LGHNA and CDR2 is YNFKEQ. The CDR3 length is 18 residues. Trimming left V 7 bases short and J 1 base short, with 23 bases between. CDR3 sequence: CASTTESGSLGSNQPQHF. The CDR3 DNA follows: TGTGCCAGCACCACCGAATCGGGTTCCCTGGGAAGCAATCAGCCCCAGCATTTT.

The rearrangement uses TRBV9 and TRBJ1-1; tentative D call: TRBD1 (5 bases). Germline lookup yields CDR1 SGDLS and CDR2 YYNGEE. The germline V and J ends were trimmed by 3 bases and 6 bases, with 33 bases remaining between them. The CDR3 has 20 amino acids. The CDR3 protein is CASSEGASITGGSLPAEAFF. The CDR3 DNA sequence: TGTGCCAGCAGCGAAGGGGCGAGCATCACCGGGGGATCTCTTCCCGCTGAAGCTTTCTTT.

V and J are TRBV6-1 and TRBJ2-1; 8 bases align to TRBD2. V lost 4 bases to trimming and J lost 6 bases; unmatched junction nucleotides: 8. The CDR3 spans 15 residues. Per germline, CDR1 MNHNS and CDR2 SASEGT. CDR3 sequence: CASSGRGLGSNEQFF. The CDR3 nucleotides read TGTGCCAGCAGTGGGCGGGGACTAGGATCCAATGAGCAGTTCTTC.

The rearrangement links TRBV25-1 to TRBJ1-1, with D unclear. CDR1 and CDR2 from the germline V gene are MGHDK and SYGVNS. The ends were cut back, 3 bases at V and 6 bases at J, with 11 bases in the middle. The CDR3 loop spans 13 amino acids. The CDR3 DNA is TGTGCCAGCAGTGACAGTACGGTCCCTGAAGCTTTCTTT. Amino acid sequence: CASSDSTVPEAFF. The full variable domain, its missing parts supplied by reference TRBV25-1 and TRBJ1-1, is EADIYQTPRYLVIGTGKKITLECSQTMGHDKMYWYQQDPGMELHLIHYSYGVNSTEKGDLSSESTVSRIRTEHFPLTLESARPSHTSQYLCASSDSTVPEAFFGQGTRLTVV.